The entry that follows covers one TCR beta chain sequence. TCRdb keeps only in-frame clones here, not all; method: immunoSEQ multiplex PCR. Among tens of thousands of clones listed, 85% to 90% were seen once. The entry originates in a study of OX40 agonist ivuxolimab in advanced cancers. At the level of the study: The drug used for patients, ivuxolimab, was an agonistic anti-OX40 (CD134) antibody. Of the patients, three showed partial responses, one with hepatocellular carcinoma and two with cutaneous melanoma.

The germline V gene has CDR1 MGHRA and CDR2 YSYEKL. Trimming left V 0 bases short and J 2 bases short, with 11 bases between. This CDR3 is built from 15 residues. This clonotype was obtained from an adult with an advanced solid tumor such as melanoma, head and neck, liver or kidney cancer. The chain is built from TRBV4-1 and TRBJ2-7; maybe TRBD2 (6 bases). The sample here was CD4+ or CD8+ T cells sorted from blood, taken in a trial of the OX40 agonist ivuxolimab. CDR3 sequence: CASSQDGRGAYEQYF. CDR3 DNA: TGCGCCAGCAGCCAAGACGGGAGAGGGGCCTACGAGCAGTACTTC.